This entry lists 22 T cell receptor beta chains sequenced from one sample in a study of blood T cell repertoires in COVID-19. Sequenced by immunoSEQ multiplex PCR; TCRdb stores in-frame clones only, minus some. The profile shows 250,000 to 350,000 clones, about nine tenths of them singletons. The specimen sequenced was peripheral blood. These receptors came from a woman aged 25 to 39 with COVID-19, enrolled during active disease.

The CDR3 nucleotides are TGCAGCGCCTCCTCCACGGGACTAGTCGGGAATGAGCAGTTCTTC. Protein: CSASSTGLVGNEQFF. The chain combines TRBV29-1 with TRBJ2-1, with 8 bases identical to TRBD2. V was pared by 7 bases and J by 7 bases, with 15 bases of the junction left unmatched. Germline CDR1 SQVTM, CDR2 ANQGSEA. This CDR3 contains 15 residues.

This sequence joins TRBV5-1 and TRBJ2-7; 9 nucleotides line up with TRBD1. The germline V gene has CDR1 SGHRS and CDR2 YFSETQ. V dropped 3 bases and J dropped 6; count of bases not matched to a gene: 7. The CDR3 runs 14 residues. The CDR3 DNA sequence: TGCGCCAGCAGCTACGACAGGGGGGCTGGCGAGCAGTACTTC. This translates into CASSYDRGAGEQYF.

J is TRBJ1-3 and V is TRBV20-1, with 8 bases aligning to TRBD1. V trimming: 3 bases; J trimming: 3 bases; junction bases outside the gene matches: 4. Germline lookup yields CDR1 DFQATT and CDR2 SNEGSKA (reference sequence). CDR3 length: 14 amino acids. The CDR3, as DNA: TGCAGTGCTAGTTCGACAGGGGTTGGAAACACCATATATTTT. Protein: CSASSTGVGNTIYF.

The CDR3 region has the DNA TGCGCCAGCAGAGGGCAGGGGGCCTACGAGCAGTACTTC. This sequence encodes CASRGQGAYEQYF. The chain links TRBV10-2 to TRBJ2-7; 7 positions match TRBD1. Per germline, CDR1 WSHSY and CDR2 SAAADI. This CDR3 comprises 13 residues. V shed 6 bases and J 2 bases; nucleotides not matched to a gene: 4.

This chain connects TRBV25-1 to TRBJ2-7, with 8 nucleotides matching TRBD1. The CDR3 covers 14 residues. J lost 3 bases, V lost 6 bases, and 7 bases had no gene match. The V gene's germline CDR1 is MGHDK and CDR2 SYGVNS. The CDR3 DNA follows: TGTGCCAGCAGGTCGACAGGGGAGATCTACGAGCAGTACTTC. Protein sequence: CASRSTGEIYEQYF.

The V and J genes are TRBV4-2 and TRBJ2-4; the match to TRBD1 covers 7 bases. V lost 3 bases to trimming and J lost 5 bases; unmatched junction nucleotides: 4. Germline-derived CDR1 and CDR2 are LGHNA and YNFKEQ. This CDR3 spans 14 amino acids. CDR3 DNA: TGTGCCAGCAGCCAGAGGACAGGTGAAAACATTCAGTACTTC. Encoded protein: CASSQRTGENIQYF.

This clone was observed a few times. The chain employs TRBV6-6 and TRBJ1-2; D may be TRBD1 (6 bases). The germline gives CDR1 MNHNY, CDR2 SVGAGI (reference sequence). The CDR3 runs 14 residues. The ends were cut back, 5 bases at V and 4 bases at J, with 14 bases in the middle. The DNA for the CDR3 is TGTGCCAGCAGTCCCCGACAGGACGCCTATGGCTACACCTTC. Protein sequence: CASSPRQDAYGYTF.

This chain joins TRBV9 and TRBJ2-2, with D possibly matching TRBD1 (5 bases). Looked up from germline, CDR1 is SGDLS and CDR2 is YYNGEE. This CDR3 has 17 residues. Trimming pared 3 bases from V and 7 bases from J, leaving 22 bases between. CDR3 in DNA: TGTGCCAGCAGCGCACCCCTCGGGTCAGGGAAGGACGGGGAGCTGTTTTTT. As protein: CASSAPLGSGKDGELFF.

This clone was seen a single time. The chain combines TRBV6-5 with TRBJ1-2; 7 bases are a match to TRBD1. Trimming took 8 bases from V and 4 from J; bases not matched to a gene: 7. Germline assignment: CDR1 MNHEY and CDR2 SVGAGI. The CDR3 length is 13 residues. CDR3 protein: CASSQGVVYGYTF. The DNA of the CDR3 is TGTGCCAGCTCCCAGGGGGTTGTCTATGGCTACACCTTC.

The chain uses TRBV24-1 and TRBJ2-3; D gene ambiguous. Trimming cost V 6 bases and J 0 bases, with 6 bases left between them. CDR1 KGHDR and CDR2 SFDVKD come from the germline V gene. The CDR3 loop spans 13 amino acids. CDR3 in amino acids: CATSTVSTDTQYF. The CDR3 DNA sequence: TGTGCCACCAGTACGGTAAGCACAGATACGCAGTATTTT.

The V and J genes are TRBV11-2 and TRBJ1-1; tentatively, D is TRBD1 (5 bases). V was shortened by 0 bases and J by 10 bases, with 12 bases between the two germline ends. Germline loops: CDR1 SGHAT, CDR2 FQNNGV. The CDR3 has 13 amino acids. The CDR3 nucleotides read TGTGCCAGCAGCTTAGATCTATCCAGGGCAGCTTTCTTT. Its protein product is CASSLDLSRAAFF. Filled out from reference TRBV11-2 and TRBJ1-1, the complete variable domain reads EAGVAQSPRYKIIEKRQSVAFWCNPISGHATLYWYQQILGQGPKLLIQFQNNGVVDDSQLPKDRFSAERLKGVDSTLKIQPAKLEDSAVYLCASSLDLSRAAFFGQGTRLTVV.

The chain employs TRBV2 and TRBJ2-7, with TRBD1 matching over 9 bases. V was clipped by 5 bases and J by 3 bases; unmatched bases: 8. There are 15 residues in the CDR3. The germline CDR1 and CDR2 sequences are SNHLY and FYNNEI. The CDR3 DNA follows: TGTGCCAGCAGTATGAAGATGACAGGGGGCTACGAGCAGTACTTC. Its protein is CASSMKMTGGYEQYF.

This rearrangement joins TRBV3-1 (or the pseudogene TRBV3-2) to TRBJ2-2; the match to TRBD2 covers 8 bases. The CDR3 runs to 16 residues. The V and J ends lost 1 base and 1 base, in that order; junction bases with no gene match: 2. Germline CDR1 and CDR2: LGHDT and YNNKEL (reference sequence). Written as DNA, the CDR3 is TGTGCCAGCAGCCAAGCTACTAGCGGGAACACCGGGGAGCTGTTTTTT. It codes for CASSQATSGNTGELFF.

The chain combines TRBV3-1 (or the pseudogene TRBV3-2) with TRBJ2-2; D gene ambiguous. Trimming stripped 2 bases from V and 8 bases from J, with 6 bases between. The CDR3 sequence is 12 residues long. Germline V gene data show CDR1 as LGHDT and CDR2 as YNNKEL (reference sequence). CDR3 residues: CASSQIRGELFF. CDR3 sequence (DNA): TGTGCCAGCAGCCAAATACGGGGGGAGCTGTTTTTT.

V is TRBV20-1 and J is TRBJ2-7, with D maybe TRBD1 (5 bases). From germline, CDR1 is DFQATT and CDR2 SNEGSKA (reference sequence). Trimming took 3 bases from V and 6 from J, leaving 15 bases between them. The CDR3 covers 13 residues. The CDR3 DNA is TGCAGTGCTAGTAGCAGGGCCGATTTCGAGCAGTACTTC. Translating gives CSASSRADFEQYF.

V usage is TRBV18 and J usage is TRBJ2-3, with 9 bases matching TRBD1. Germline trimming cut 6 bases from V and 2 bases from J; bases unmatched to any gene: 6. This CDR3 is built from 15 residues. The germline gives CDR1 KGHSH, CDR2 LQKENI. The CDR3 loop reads CASSPTGGNTDTQYF. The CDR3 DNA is TGTGCCAGCTCCCCCACAGGGGGCAACACAGATACGCAGTATTTT.

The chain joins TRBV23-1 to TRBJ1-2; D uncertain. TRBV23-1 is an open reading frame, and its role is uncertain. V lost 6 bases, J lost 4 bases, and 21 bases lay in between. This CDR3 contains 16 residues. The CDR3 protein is CASSLSAGSARYGYTF. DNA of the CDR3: TGCGCCAGCAGCCTCTCGGCGGGCAGCGCGCGCTATGGCTACACCTTC.

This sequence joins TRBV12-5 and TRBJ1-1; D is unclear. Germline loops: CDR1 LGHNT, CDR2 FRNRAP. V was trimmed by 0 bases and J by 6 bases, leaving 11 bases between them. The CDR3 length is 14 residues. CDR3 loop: CASGLVLAPPEAFF. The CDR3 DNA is TGTGCTAGTGGTTTGGTATTGGCACCCCCTGAAGCTTTCTTT.

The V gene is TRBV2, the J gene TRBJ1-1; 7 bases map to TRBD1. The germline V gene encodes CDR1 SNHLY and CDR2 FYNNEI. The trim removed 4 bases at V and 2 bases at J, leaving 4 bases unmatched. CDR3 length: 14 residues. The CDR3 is CASSVGQINTEAFF. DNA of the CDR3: TGTGCCAGCAGTGTGGGACAGATTAACACTGAAGCTTTCTTT.

The CDR3 here is CASSAVGGYGYTF. The CDR3 nucleotides are TGTGCCAGCAGCGCCGTGGGCGGGTATGGCTACACCTTC. The chain carries TRBV9 and TRBJ1-2; no definite D call. CDR3 length: 13 amino acids. The V end was cut by 3 bases, the J end by 5 bases, with 11 bases between. Germline loops: CDR1 SGDLS, CDR2 YYNGEE. The whole variable domain, filled in from reference TRBV9 and TRBJ1-2, reads DSGVTQTPKHLITATGQRVTLRCSPRSGDLSVYWYQQSLDQGLQFLIQYYNGEERAKGNILERFSAQQFPDLHSELNLSSLELGDSALYFCASSAVGGYGYTFGSGTRLTVV.

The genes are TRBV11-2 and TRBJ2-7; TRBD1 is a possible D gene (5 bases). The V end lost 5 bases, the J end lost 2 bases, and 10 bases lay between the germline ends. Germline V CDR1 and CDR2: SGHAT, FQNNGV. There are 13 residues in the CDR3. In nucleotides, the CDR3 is TGTGCCAGCAGCGAGACAGCCACCTACGAGCAGTACTTC. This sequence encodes CASSETATYEQYF.

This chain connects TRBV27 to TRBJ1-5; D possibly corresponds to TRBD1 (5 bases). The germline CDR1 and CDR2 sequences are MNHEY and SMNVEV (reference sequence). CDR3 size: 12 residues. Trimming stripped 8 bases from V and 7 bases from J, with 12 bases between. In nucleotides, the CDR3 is TGTGCCAGCGGGGAGGGGAGCCAGCCCCAGCATTTT. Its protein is CASGEGSQPQHF.